This TCR beta chain was captured by sequencing in a study of shared clonotypes between healthy human individuals. Findings of the study overall: Collection of samples was limited to blood; tissue repertoires likely differ. The study drew on few donors, limiting represented genetic and exposure-history diversity. The generation probabilities recorded for non-shared clonotypes fell below those of clonotypes shared by all four donors.

Concerning this clone: Its target is not known.

The authors distributed each subset's genomic DNA evenly over several immunoSEQ plates. The method was immunoSEQ multiplex PCR; TCRdb's version includes in-frame clones alone and lacks a portion of them. The data show 2 million to 2.5 million clones, with around 95% seen just once and around 0.13% held by the top ten. J gave up 1 base and V 0 bases, and 8 bases lay outside the gene matches. Germline V gives CDR1 GTSNPN, CDR2 SVGIG (reference sequence). The CDR3 consists of 16 residues. Sequenced input: naive CD4+ T cells sorted from blood. The subset was: CD45RA+ positively selected. The chain recombines TRBV30 with TRBJ1-1, with 7 bases matching TRBD1. This sequence was found in a man in his late teens or twenties in good health. CDR3 sequence: CAWSVQGRGSNTEAFF. CDR3 DNA sequence: TGTGCCTGGAGTGTACAGGGCAGGGGGTCGAACACTGAAGCTTTCTTT.